The 7 T cell receptor beta chains below were found in one sample sequenced in a study of vaccination and CD4 T cells after COVID-19. TCRdb called the PCR reads again in MiXCR, with one record for every CDR3 protein. The sample has more than 20,000 distinct CDR3 sequences; about 54% are singletons. The sequenced sample was CD4+ T cells from blood, obtained before SARS-CoV-2 vaccination. These receptors all come from a human donor who had recovered from COVID-19.

The chain carries TRBV20-1 and TRBJ2-3, with a possible D match to TRBD1 (5 bases). V was clipped by 0 bases and J by 0 bases, with 13 bases between them. Germline-derived CDR1 and CDR2 are DFQATT and SNEGSKA (reference sequence). The CDR3 runs 16 residues. The CDR3, as DNA: TGCAGTGCTAGAGATCAGGCAGGGCACAGCACAGATACGCAGTATTTT. It specifies CSARDQAGHSTDTQYF.

The chain is built from TRBV11-3 and TRBJ2-2; 9 nucleotides agree with TRBD1. The ends lost 6 bases at V and 7 bases at J; junction bases unmatched: 6. The CDR3 spans 14 residues. Germline CDR1 and CDR2: SGHNT and YENEEA. This chain's CDR3 is CASRRGQGGGELFF. CDR3 sequence (DNA): TGTGCCAGCAGAAGGGGACAGGGCGGCGGGGAGCTGTTTTTT.

The chain uses TRBV2 and TRBJ1-6, with D possibly being TRBD1 (5 bases). The CDR3 length is 12 residues. Germline loops: CDR1 SNHLY, CDR2 FYNNEI. The V end lost 8 bases, the J end lost 7 bases, and 9 bases lay between the germline ends. The CDR3 protein is CASERGNSPLHF. In DNA form, the CDR3 reads TGTGCCAGCGAGAGGGGAAATTCACCCCTCCACTTT. The full variable domain, completed using reference TRBV2 and TRBJ1-6, is EPEVTQTPSHQVTQMGQEVILRCVPISNHLYFYWYRQILGQKVEFLVSFYNNEISEKSEIFDDQFSVERPDGSNFTLKIRSTKLEDSAMYFCASERGNSPLHFGNGTRLTVT.

There are a few counts of this clonotype. J is TRBJ1-1 and V is TRBV11-2; a weak D match, TRBD1 (5 bases). The CDR3 has 13 amino acids. V lost 4 bases, J lost 1 base, and 7 bases lay in between. Germline values: CDR1 SGHAT, CDR2 FQNNGV. CDR3 sequence: CASSSQGNTEAFF. CDR3 sequence (DNA): TGTGCCAGCAGCTCCCAGGGGAACACTGAAGCTTTCTTT.

The chain links TRBV7-2 to TRBJ1-5; D is ambiguous. Germline CDR1 and CDR2: SGHTA and FQGNSA. The V and J ends lost 5 bases and 0 bases respectively, with 5 bases between them. There are 13 residues in the CDR3. CDR3 sequence (DNA): TGTGCCAGCAGCCCTTATAGCAATCAGCCCCAGCATTTT. Amino acids: CASSPYSNQPQHF.

The chain carries TRBV7-9 and TRBJ1-3; tentative D call: TRBD1 (6 bases). CDR1 and CDR2 from the germline V gene are SEHNR and FQNEAQ (reference sequence). V was clipped by 1 base and J by 8 bases, with 18 bases between them. CDR3 size: 16 residues. The CDR3 loop is CASSLGGGTTWDTIYF. CDR3 nucleotides: TGTGCCAGCAGCTTAGGCGGGGGCACGACTTGGGACACCATATATTTT.

Worth noting for this clonotype: Germline is not matched at one junction end, which may reflect a read error. The chain has TRBV7-7 and TRBJ2-3; the D gene is possibly TRBD2 (6 bases). CDR3 length: 20 amino acids. Germline CDR1 reads SSHAT; CDR2 reads FNYEAQ (reference sequence). CDR3 coding DNA: TGTGCTAGCAGCTTAGCCCCCCCGGGGGTCGCGGGTCTCAGCACAGATACGCAGTATTTT. Amino acids: CASSLAPPGVAGLSTDTQYF.